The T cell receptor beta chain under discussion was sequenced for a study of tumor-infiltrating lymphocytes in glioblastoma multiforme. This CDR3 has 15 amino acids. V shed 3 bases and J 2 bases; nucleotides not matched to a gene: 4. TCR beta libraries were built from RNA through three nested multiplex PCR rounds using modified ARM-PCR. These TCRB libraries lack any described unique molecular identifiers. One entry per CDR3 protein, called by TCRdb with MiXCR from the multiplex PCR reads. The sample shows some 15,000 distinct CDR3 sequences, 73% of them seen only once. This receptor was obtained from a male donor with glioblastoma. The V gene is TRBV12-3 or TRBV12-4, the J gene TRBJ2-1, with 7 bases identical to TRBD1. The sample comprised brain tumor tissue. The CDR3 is CASSFATGTYNEQFF. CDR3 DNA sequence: TGTGCCAGCAGTTTCGCGACAGGGACCTACAATGAGCAGTTCTTC.